Presented here are 27 T cell receptor beta chains from one specimen sequenced in a study of CD8 T cells in ankylosing spondylitis. MiXCR was run by TCRdb on the 5' RACE reads, yielding one entry per CDR3 protein. This sample has nearly 250,000 distinct CDR3 sequences, with roughly 32% found just once. Sequencing used blood, either unsorted or a sorted T cell fraction (not recorded which). The receptors stem from a male donor with ankylosing spondylitis or in good health (not recorded which).

In this sample, this clonotype turned up many times. This chain connects TRBV29-1 to TRBJ2-7; perhaps D is TRBD1 or TRBD2 (6 bases each). The CDR3 sequence is 12 residues long. V lost 6 bases and J lost 6, with 15 bases in between. Germline CDR1 SQVTM, CDR2 ANQGSEA. Written as DNA, the CDR3 is TGCAGCGTCGGTCGAGGGGGGTCCGAGCAGTACTTC. Protein: CSVGRGGSEQYF.

The chain combines TRBV6-2 or TRBV6-3 with TRBJ1-2; D gene uncertain. Trimming took 2 bases from V and 2 from J, leaving 0 bases between them. CDR3 size: 11 residues. The germline V gene encodes CDR1 MNHEY and CDR2 SVGEGT. The chain's CDR3 is CASSYNYGYTF. Here the CDR3 DNA reads TGTGCCAGCAGTTACAACTATGGCTACACCTTC.

The chain links TRBV29-1 to TRBJ2-3; possible D gene TRBD2, 5 bases. CDR3 length: 13 amino acids. The V gene's germline CDR1 is SQVTM and CDR2 ANQGSEA. Trimming left V 7 bases short and J 1 base short, with 12 bases between. CDR3 amino acids: CSGETSGTDTQYF. The CDR3 bases are TGCAGCGGCGAAACTAGTGGCACAGATACGCAGTATTTT.

A few counts support this clonotype. The chain couples TRBV10-1 to TRBJ2-7, with D possibly matching TRBD1 (8 bases). V lost 0 bases and J lost 5, with 20 bases in between. This CDR3 is built from 17 residues. Germline values: CDR1 WNHNN, CDR2 SYGVQD (reference sequence). The CDR3 here is CASSESGGRTGFDEQYF. CDR3 nucleotides: TGCGCCAGCAGTGAGTCCGGGGGGAGGACAGGGTTCGACGAGCAGTACTTC.

The sample holds a few counts of this clonotype. The chain joins TRBV20-1 to TRBJ2-3; D is ambiguous. CDR3 length equals 9 residues. The germline V gene encodes CDR1 DFQATT and CDR2 SNEGSKA (reference sequence). The CDR3 DNA reads TGCCCTCGGGCAGATACGCAGTATTTT. Its translation is CPRADTQYF.

The genes are TRBV20-1 and TRBJ2-7; D unclear. This CDR3 is built from 11 residues. With 5 bases removed from V and 5 bases from J, the gap between germline ends came to 10 bases. Germline V CDR1 and CDR2: DFQATT, SNEGSKA (reference sequence). The CDR3 protein is CSAGPRDEQYF. The CDR3 DNA is TGCAGTGCTGGCCCTCGAGACGAGCAGTACTTC.

This chain joins TRBV10-3 and TRBJ2-7; D might be TRBD1 or TRBD2, each matching 5 bases. In germline, CDR1 is ENHRY, CDR2 SYGVKD. The CDR3 length is 15 residues. The V end was cut by 2 bases, the J end by 7 bases, with 18 bases between. In nucleotides, the CDR3 is TGTGCCATCAGTGAGGATACAGGCCGGGGTCTAGAGCAGTACTTC. Translating gives CAISEDTGRGLEQYF.

The rearrangement links TRBV5-8 to TRBJ2-7; D is perhaps TRBD2 (6 bases). CDR3 length equals 15 residues. The ends were cut back, 0 bases at V and 3 bases at J, with 13 bases in the middle. Germline assignment: CDR1 SGHTS and CDR2 YDEGEE. The CDR3 DNA reads TGTGCCAGCAGCTTGGTGGGTGAAGCGGGCTACGAGCAGTACTTC. Encoded protein: CASSLVGEAGYEQYF.

This clonotype was counted only a few times. V usage is TRBV20-1 and J usage is TRBJ1-1; no clear D. The germline gives CDR1 DFQATT, CDR2 SNEGSKA (reference sequence). The V and J ends lost 3 bases and 4 bases respectively, with 12 bases between them. The CDR3 extends over 13 amino acids. The CDR3 spells CSARFRVGTEAFF. CDR3 nucleotides: TGCAGTGCTAGGTTCCGGGTTGGCACTGAAGCTTTCTTT.

In its sample, this clonotype was seen a few times. The chain carries TRBV7-3 and TRBJ2-1; TRBD1 agrees at 7 bases. The V segment lost 7 bases and the J segment 3 bases; nucleotides outside the gene matches: 9. The germline V gene encodes CDR1 SGHTA and CDR2 FQGTGA. This CDR3 comprises 15 residues. As DNA, the CDR3 is TGTGCCAGCATCCTGAAACAGGGGATCTACAATGAGCAGTTCTTC. Its protein product is CASILKQGIYNEQFF.

Ten or more counts support this clonotype. J is TRBJ2-1 and V is TRBV12-3 or TRBV12-4; 11 bases fit TRBD2. Trimming removed 3 bases from V and 9 bases from J; junction bases left unmatched: 4. This CDR3 is 14 amino acids long. As DNA, the CDR3 is TGTGCCAGCAGTTTTAGCGGGGGGGCTACTGAGCAGTTCTTC. It specifies CASSFSGGATEQFF.

In its sample, this clonotype was seen many times. The J gene is TRBJ2-7, the V gene TRBV20-1; tentative D call: TRBD2 (6 bases). V shed 3 bases and J shed 3 bases, with 6 bases lying between them. Germline V gene data show CDR1 as DFQATT and CDR2 as SNEGSKA (reference sequence). The CDR3 spans 11 residues. This CDR3 is CSARGGYEQYF. The DNA of the CDR3 is TGCAGTGCTAGGGGAGGCTACGAGCAGTACTTC.

The chain couples TRBV12-3 or TRBV12-4 to TRBJ2-7, with D possibly TRBD1 on 5 matching bases. V gave up 3 bases and J gave up 6 bases, with 15 bases separating them. The length of the CDR3 is 14 residues. The CDR3 bases are TGTGCCAGCAGTTTTGTTGGTACGACAGTCGAGCAGTACTTC. It is translated as CASSFVGTTVEQYF.

This clonotype was seen just once. J is TRBJ1-2 and V is TRBV9; D call uncertain. Germline V gives CDR1 SGDLS, CDR2 YYNGEE. V lost 0 bases, J lost 2 bases, and 14 bases lay in between. This CDR3 contains 16 residues. The CDR3 here is CASSVDSGERNYGYTF. For the CDR3, the DNA is TGTGCCAGCAGCGTAGATTCTGGGGAGCGCAACTATGGCTACACCTTC.

This chain uses TRBV11-1 with TRBJ2-1; the match to TRBD2 covers 12 bases. The CDR3 consists of 18 residues. Germline loops: CDR1 SGHAT, CDR2 FQDESV (reference sequence). J gave up 7 bases and V 3 bases, and 13 bases lay outside the gene matches. CDR3 region: CASSFPATSGGPRNEQFF. As DNA, the CDR3 is TGTGCCAGCAGCTTCCCAGCGACTAGCGGGGGCCCCCGTAATGAGCAGTTCTTC. Full variable domain (rest looked up from reference TRBV11-1 and TRBJ2-1): EAEVAQSPRYKITEKSQAVAFWCDPISGHATLYWYRQILGQGPELLVQFQDESVVDDSQLPKDRFSAERLKGVDSTLKIQPAELGDSAMYLCASSFPATSGGPRNEQFFGPGTRLTVL.

This clonotype has just a few counts. V is TRBV10-3 and J is TRBJ2-7, with D possibly called TRBD1 or TRBD2 (5 bases each). Per the germline V gene, CDR1 is ENHRY and CDR2 is SYGVKD. The CDR3 sequence is 17 residues long. V was cut by 2 bases and J by 1 base, with 18 bases left in between. The CDR3 here is CAISESPPGRLSYEQYF. CDR3 sequence (DNA): TGTGCCATCAGTGAGAGCCCCCCGGGACGTCTGTCCTACGAGCAGTACTTC.

The chain has TRBV5-1 and TRBJ1-4, with a tentative D call TRBD1 (5 bases). V was trimmed by 4 bases and J by 0 bases, leaving 10 bases between them. Germline V gene data show CDR1 as SGHRS and CDR2 as YFSETQ. This CDR3 has 15 residues. This CDR3 is CASSRGSATNEKLFF. For the CDR3, the DNA is TGCGCCAGCAGCCGGGGGAGTGCAACTAATGAAAAACTGTTTTTT. Full variable domain (missing parts from reference TRBV5-1 and TRBJ1-4): KAGVTQTPRYLIKTRGQQVTLSCSPISGHRSVSWYQQTPGQGLQFLFEYFSETQRNKGNFPGRFSGRQFSNSRSEMNVSTLELGDSALYLCASSRGSATNEKLFFGSGTQLSVL.

This clonotype was picked up a small number of times. The rearrangement uses TRBV7-9 and TRBJ1-1, with unresolved D. The CDR3 covers 13 residues. Trimming stripped 6 bases from V and 2 bases from J, with 10 bases between. From germline, CDR1 is SEHNR and CDR2 FQNEAQ (reference sequence). CDR3: CASRLGGNTEAFF. The CDR3 DNA reads as TGTGCCAGCAGGCTAGGAGGCAACACTGAAGCTTTCTTT.

This clonotype came up a few times. The chain recombines TRBV29-1 with TRBJ2-1; 7 bases match TRBD1. The V segment lost 4 bases and the J segment 4 bases; nucleotides outside the gene matches: 7. Germline V lookup: CDR1 SQVTM, CDR2 ANQGSEA. CDR3 length: 14 amino acids. CDR3 protein: CSVATGLGYNEQFF. DNA for the CDR3: TGCAGCGTTGCGACAGGGTTGGGATACAATGAGCAGTTCTTC.

V is TRBV12-3 or TRBV12-4 and J is TRBJ1-2; no firm D call. This CDR3 has 13 residues. Trimming took off 1 base at V and 8 bases at J, with 11 bases between the two ends. The CDR3 loop is CASSLGAVLGYTF. CDR3 bases: TGTGCCAGCAGTTTAGGGGCCGTTTTGGGCTACACCTTC.

This clonotype showed up just a few times. The rearrangement links TRBV27 to TRBJ2-2; D might be TRBD2 (5 bases). The CDR3 sequence is 17 residues long. Per germline, CDR1 MNHEY and CDR2 SMNVEV (reference sequence). Trimming left V 5 bases short and J 4 bases short, with 20 bases between. CDR3 DNA sequence: TGTGCCAGCAGTCCGCTAACTAGGACCCTGGGCACCGGGGAGCTGTTTTTT. Its translation is CASSPLTRTLGTGELFF.

This clonotype was seen more than once but under ten times. In nucleotides, the CDR3 is TGCGCCAGCAGTCTCACCGGGACAGTTGTGTACGAGCAGTACTTC. Protein: CASSLTGTVVYEQYF. The chain recombines TRBV5-1 with TRBJ2-7, with 7 nucleotides matching TRBD1. In germline, CDR1 is SGHRS, CDR2 YFSETQ. V lost 5 bases and J lost 4; bases outside the gene matches: 12. CDR3 length equals 15 residues. The full variable domain, completed using reference TRBV5-1 and TRBJ2-7, is KAGVTQTPRYLIKTRGQQVTLSCSPISGHRSVSWYQQTPGQGLQFLFEYFSETQRNKGNFPGRFSGRQFSNSRSEMNVSTLELGDSALYLCASSLTGTVVYEQYFGPGTRLTVT.

The sample holds a few counts of this clonotype. The J gene is TRBJ2-7, the V gene TRBV29-1, with TRBD2 matching 8 bases. The CDR3 length is 13 residues. From germline, CDR1 is SQVTM and CDR2 ANQGSEA. The J segment lost 7 bases and the V segment lost 6 bases, leaving 11 bases of the junction unmatched. CDR3 nucleotide sequence: TGCAGCGTCTGGCGGGGGGCCGGGGCTGAGCAGTACTTC. Its protein product is CSVWRGAGAEQYF.

The chain employs TRBV9 and TRBJ2-1; D is tentatively TRBD1 or TRBD2 (5 bases each). The CDR3 is 17 amino acids. The ends were cut back, 4 bases at V and 3 bases at J, with 20 bases in the middle. The germline V gene encodes CDR1 SGDLS and CDR2 YYNGEE. CDR3 coding DNA: TGTGCCAGCAGCTCCCCCTTGGGGACCCCAAACTACAATGAGCAGTTCTTC. This translates into CASSSPLGTPNYNEQFF.

J is TRBJ2-7 and V is TRBV5-1; 13 bases line up with TRBD2. The V segment lost 1 base and the J segment 5 bases; nucleotides outside the gene matches: 3. The CDR3 is made up of 15 amino acids. Germline V gene data show CDR1 as SGHRS and CDR2 as YFSETQ. The CDR3 bases are TGCGCCAGCAGCTTGTTCGGACTAGCGGGGGACGAGCAGTACTTC. Its protein is CASSLFGLAGDEQYF.

The chain recombines TRBV12-3 or TRBV12-4 with TRBJ2-7; the D is unclear. CDR3 length: 13 residues. Trimming removed 3 bases from V and 7 bases from J, with 13 bases in between. CDR3 nucleotide sequence: TGTGCCAGCAGTTTTGGTCACCTTATGGAGCAGTACTTC. Protein: CASSFGHLMEQYF.

The chain is built from TRBV7-6 and TRBJ2-7, with 10 bases aligning to TRBD1. CDR1 and CDR2 (germline): SGHVS, FNYEAQ. J gave up 2 bases and V 7 bases, and 11 bases lay outside the gene matches. This CDR3 comprises 16 residues. The CDR3 reads CASNSDRGKATYEQYF. CDR3 DNA sequence: TGTGCCAGCAACTCGGACAGGGGGAAGGCCACCTACGAGCAGTACTTC.